The 26 T cell receptor beta chains given below trace back to one sample, sequenced in a study of blood T cell repertoires in COVID-19. Method: immunoSEQ multiplex PCR; TCRdb's copy keeps in-frame clones and lacks some. The data contain some 110,000 clones, 75% to 95% of them singletons. Material: peripheral blood. These receptors were taken from a human donor with active COVID-19. The donor label of this sample is uncertain.

V gene TRBV9 combines with J gene TRBJ1-2; D is undetermined. Between the trimmed V and J ends, which lost 4 bases and 8 bases, there was a span of 12 bases. There are 12 residues in the CDR3. The germline gives CDR1 SGDLS, CDR2 YYNGEE. For the CDR3, the DNA is TGTGCCAGCAGCCCCCTCTCGGGGGGCTACACCTTC. Translated, it gives CASSPLSGGYTF.

This clone appeared a single time. The V gene is TRBV27, the J gene TRBJ1-1; TRBD1 is a possible D gene (6 bases). CDR3 length: 14 residues. The germline V and J ends were trimmed by 1 base and 6 bases, with 12 bases remaining between them. Germline loops: CDR1 MNHEY, CDR2 SMNVEV (reference sequence). The CDR3 loop is CASSLWAGASEAFF. CDR3 in DNA: TGTGCCAGCAGTTTATGGGCAGGGGCATCTGAAGCTTTCTTT.

CDR3 in DNA: TGTGCCAGCAGCTTAGTGACAGCTACCGGGGAGCTGTTTTTT. The encoded protein is CASSLVTATGELFF. J is TRBJ2-2 and V is TRBV11-2; possibly TRBD1 for D (5 bases). CDR3 length: 14 residues. Germline CDR1 and CDR2: SGHAT and FQNNGV. The V and J ends lost 1 base and 5 bases respectively, with 8 bases between them. Variable domain in full (rest from reference TRBV11-2 and TRBJ2-2): EAGVAQSPRYKIIEKRQSVAFWCNPISGHATLYWYQQILGQGPKLLIQFQNNGVVDDSQLPKDRFSAERLKGVDSTLKIQPAKLEDSAVYLCASSLVTATGELFFGEGSRLTVL.

This chain connects TRBV9 to TRBJ1-5; D remains unclear. Deletions cut 4 bases from V and 5 bases from J, with 16 bases between. The CDR3 has 15 amino acids. Germline CDR1 SGDLS, CDR2 YYNGEE. The CDR3 loop reads CASSLSGRADQPQHF. DNA of the CDR3: TGTGCCAGCAGCTTAAGCGGACGGGCGGATCAGCCCCAGCATTTT.

The chain joins TRBV4-2 to TRBJ2-5; 11 bases align to TRBD2. The J segment lost 5 bases and the V segment lost 3 bases, leaving 20 bases of the junction unmatched. This CDR3 region has 20 residues. CDR1 LGHNA and CDR2 YNFKEQ come from the germline V gene. The CDR3: CASSQEGNLFSGGAEETQYF. The CDR3, as DNA: TGTGCCAGCAGCCAGGAGGGGAACTTATTTAGCGGGGGGGCGGAGGAGACCCAGTACTTC.

This chain joins TRBV2 and TRBJ1-2; D possibly corresponds to TRBD1 (6 bases). The CDR3 runs 12 residues. Deletions cut 5 bases from V and 4 bases from J, with 8 bases between. Germline V gives CDR1 SNHLY, CDR2 FYNNEI. The DNA for the CDR3 is TGTGCCAGCAGTAGGACAGCCTATGGCTACACCTTC. This sequence encodes CASSRTAYGYTF.

The chain uses TRBV2 and TRBJ1-1; a weak D match, TRBD1 (6 bases). The germline V and J ends were trimmed by 8 bases and 1 base, with 8 bases remaining between them. The CDR3 extends over 12 amino acids. Germline-derived CDR1 and CDR2 are SNHLY and FYNNEI. The CDR3 sequence is CASRGGNTEAFF. The CDR3 region has the DNA TGTGCCAGCCGAGGGGGGAACACTGAAGCTTTCTTT.

The rearrangement uses TRBV5-5 and TRBJ1-1, with D tentatively TRBD1 (6 bases). Germline loops: CDR1 SGHKS, CDR2 YYEKEE (reference sequence). The CDR3 consists of 13 residues. Trimming removed 3 bases from V and 1 base from J, with 7 bases in between. CDR3 region: CASSWGQNTEAFF. The DNA of the CDR3 is TGTGCCAGCAGCTGGGGACAGAACACTGAAGCTTTCTTT.

The genes are TRBV27 and TRBJ2-4; 9 nucleotides line up with TRBD1. Germline V gives CDR1 MNHEY, CDR2 SMNVEV (reference sequence). The CDR3 has 16 residues. Trimming cost V 2 bases and J 7 bases; bases outside gene matches: 9. The CDR3 loop reads CASSLPRQGGINIQYF. The CDR3 bases are TGTGCCAGCAGTTTACCGCGACAGGGGGGGATTAACATTCAGTACTTC.

This rearrangement joins TRBV15 to TRBJ2-1; 11 nucleotides agree with TRBD2. The V and J ends lost 3 bases and 7 bases, in that order; junction bases with no gene match: 2. The germline gives CDR1 LNHNV, CDR2 YYDKDF (reference sequence). The CDR3 extends over 14 amino acids. The CDR3 nucleotides are TGTGCCACCAGCAGTCTAGCGGGGGGTAATGAGCAGTTCTTC. It yields the protein CATSSLAGGNEQFF.

J is TRBJ2-1 and V is TRBV18; no reliable D call. CDR3 size: 15 residues. Germline V gene lookup returns CDR1 KGHSH and CDR2 LQKENI. The V gene lost 8 bases and the J gene lost 0 bases, with 14 bases spanning the gap. The CDR3 loop reads CASRLGRSSYNEQFF. In nucleotides, the CDR3 is TGTGCCAGCCGGCTGGGCCGTAGCTCCTACAATGAGCAGTTCTTC.

This clone was observed once. The CDR3 DNA is TGTGCCAGCAGCCAATCGGCCACGCAAGGGGGCAGCGAGCAGTACTTC. Its translation: CASSQSATQGGSEQYF. The V and J genes are TRBV16 and TRBJ2-7; 7 nucleotides agree with TRBD1. Germline V lookup: CDR1 KGHSY, CDR2 FQNENV. This CDR3 contains 16 residues. After removal of 0 bases from V and 6 bases from J, the junction contained 11 bases not matched to a gene.

The V call is TRBV6-2 or TRBV6-3, the J call TRBJ2-1; no clear D. V was cut by 2 bases and J by 0 bases, with 8 bases left in between. The CDR3 spans 15 residues. CDR1 and CDR2 (germline): MNHEY, SVGEGT. CDR3: CASSYVVNSYNEQFF. The DNA of the CDR3 is TGTGCCAGCAGTTACGTAGTCAACTCCTACAATGAGCAGTTCTTC.

The chain has TRBV10-3 and TRBJ1-1, with D possibly TRBD1 on 6 matching bases. The CDR3 runs to 12 residues. Trimming removed 4 bases from V and 7 bases from J, with 10 bases in between. Germline V gene lookup returns CDR1 ENHRY and CDR2 SYGVKD. The CDR3 DNA sequence: TGTGCCATCAGTGGGGGGGGCAATGAAGCTTTCTTT. It translates to CAISGGGNEAFF.

This clone was observed once. The chain couples TRBV19 to TRBJ2-4; D gene ambiguous. Between the trimmed V and J ends, which lost 0 bases and 2 bases, there was a span of 20 bases. In germline, CDR1 is LNHDA, CDR2 SQIVND (reference sequence). The CDR3 spans 19 residues. This CDR3 reads CASSIDPPGQLPSKNIQYF. The CDR3 region has the DNA TGTGCCAGTAGTATAGACCCGCCAGGCCAACTCCCCTCCAAAAACATTCAGTACTTC. Complete variable domain (other parts from reference TRBV19 and TRBJ2-4): DGGITQSPKYLFRKEGQNVTLSCEQNLNHDAMYWYRQDPGQGLRLIYYSQIVNDFQKGDIAEGYSVSREKKESFPLTVTSAQKNPTAFYLCASSIDPPGQLPSKNIQYFGAGTRLSVL.

V and J are TRBV2 and TRBJ2-1; TRBD1 matches at 9 bases. This CDR3 spans 15 amino acids. J was trimmed by 9 bases and V by 6 bases; bases with no gene match: 12. Germline V gene data show CDR1 as SNHLY and CDR2 as FYNNEI. The CDR3 bases are TGTGCCAGCAGCCCACCGGGACAGGGTGAGCGTGAGCAGTTCTTC. Translation gives CASSPPGQGEREQFF. Variable domain in full (rest from reference TRBV2 and TRBJ2-1): EPEVTQTPSHQVTQMGQEVILRCVPISNHLYFYWYRQILGQKVEFLVSFYNNEISEKSEIFDDQFSVERPDGSNFTLKIRSTKLEDSAMYFCASSPPGQGEREQFFGPGTRLTVL.

The CDR3 here is CASRSPVMNTEAFF. As DNA, the CDR3 is TGCGCCAGCAGATCCCCGGTAATGAACACTGAAGCTTTCTTT. The chain joins TRBV5-1 to TRBJ1-1; D is uncertain. Germline CDR1 is SGHRS and CDR2 is YFSETQ. The CDR3 is 14 amino acids. Trimming left V 5 bases short and J 0 bases short, with 11 bases between. Based on the CDR3 plus reference TRBV5-1 and TRBJ1-1, the full variable domain is KAGVTQTPRYLIKTRGQQVTLSCSPISGHRSVSWYQQTPGQGLQFLFEYFSETQRNKGNFPGRFSGRQFSNSRSEMNVSTLELGDSALYLCASRSPVMNTEAFFGQGTRLTVV.

V is TRBV5-1 and J is TRBJ2-2, with TRBD1 matching 7 bases. After removal of 5 bases from V and 2 bases from J, the junction contained 3 bases not matched to a gene. The germline CDR1 and CDR2 sequences are SGHRS and YFSETQ. CDR3 length: 14 residues. The CDR3 DNA is TGCGCCAGCAGGAGGACAGGAAACACCGGGGAGCTGTTTTTT. Its translation: CASRRTGNTGELFF.

The chain is built from TRBV19 and TRBJ2-3, with D possibly matching TRBD2 (6 bases). Germline V CDR1 and CDR2: LNHDA, SQIVND (reference sequence). The V end lost 3 bases, the J end lost 4 bases, and 14 bases lay between the germline ends. The length of the CDR3 is 15 residues. CDR3 bases: TGTGCCAGTAGTATGTCGATCGGGGAGGCAGATACGCAGTATTTT. This gives the protein CASSMSIGEADTQYF.

The genes are TRBV6-6 and TRBJ2-3; D is possibly TRBD2 (7 bases). The ends were cut back, 4 bases at V and 3 bases at J, with 14 bases in the middle. Looked up from germline, CDR1 is MNHNY and CDR2 is SVGAGI (reference sequence). The CDR3 is 15 amino acids. In DNA form, the CDR3 reads TGTGCCAGCAGTTCTGTGGGGGGGCCGACAGATACGCAGTATTTT. This gives the protein CASSSVGGPTDTQYF.

V usage is TRBV11-3 and J usage is TRBJ2-3; D might be TRBD2 (6 bases). The ends were cut back, 5 bases at V and 5 bases at J, with 20 bases in the middle. This CDR3 spans 16 amino acids. The V gene's germline CDR1 is SGHNT and CDR2 YENEEA. The CDR3 coding sequence is TGTGCCAGCAGCGAAGTTGGGGTCTGGGGAGGAGATACGCAGTATTTT. Translation: CASSEVGVWGGDTQYF.

The rearrangement joins TRBV6-6 to TRBJ2-7; 7 nucleotides match TRBD1. The V segment lost 5 bases and the J segment 5 bases; nucleotides outside the gene matches: 6. Germline V lookup: CDR1 MNHNY, CDR2 SVGAGI (reference sequence). The CDR3 has 13 residues. In DNA, the CDR3 is TGTGCCAGCAGTCCCCCGACAGGGAACGAGCAGTACTTC. Its protein is CASSPPTGNEQYF.

This clone has just a few counts. The DNA of the CDR3 is TGTGCAAGTCTCACCCACGGAACGGGACAGGGGATGTCCTCCTACGAGCAGTACTTC. This gives the protein CASLTHGTGQGMSSYEQYF. This chain joins TRBV12-2 and TRBJ2-7; no check of the table's D call, TRBD1, against the DNA was made. TRBV12-2 is described as a pseudogene. The CDR3 is made up of 19 amino acids.

V gene TRBV28 combines with J gene TRBJ1-1; maybe TRBD1 (5 bases). Per germline, CDR1 MDHEN and CDR2 SYDVKM. This CDR3 has 12 amino acids. Trimming took 2 bases from V and 9 from J, leaving 10 bases between them. This CDR3 is CASSLLTGQAFF. The CDR3 DNA sequence: TGTGCCAGCAGTTTACTCACAGGTCAAGCTTTCTTT.

This clone was observed a single time. The CDR3 sequence: CASRLGVRYEQYF. Written as DNA, the CDR3 is TGTGCCAGCAGACTCGGGGTGCGCTACGAGCAGTACTTC. The chain has TRBV2 and TRBJ2-7, with D perhaps matching TRBD2 (5 bases). The CDR3 length is 13 residues. In germline, CDR1 is SNHLY, CDR2 FYNNEI. Between the trimmed V and J ends, which lost 6 bases and 3 bases, there was a span of 12 bases.

This clone was seen only a few times. The rearrangement links TRBV5-4 to TRBJ1-1, with D unresolved. This CDR3 has 14 amino acids. V was trimmed by 2 bases and J by 6 bases, leaving 14 bases between them. Per the germline V gene, CDR1 is SGHNT and CDR2 is YYREEE (reference sequence). Here the CDR3 reads CASSLAPKEAEAFF. The DNA for the CDR3 is TGTGCCAGCAGCTTAGCCCCTAAGGAGGCTGAAGCTTTCTTT.